The clone carrying this T cell receptor (beta chain) was seen once. Antigen unknown. TCRdb keeps only in-frame clones here, not all; method: immunoSEQ multiplex PCR. The profile shows about 480,000 clones, around nine tenths of them singletons. The data derive from a study of Ad26.COV2.S vaccination and SARS-CoV-2 variants. Study summary: The authors gave Ad26.COV2.S intramuscularly, either once or twice 56 days apart.

Germline V gene sequence: CDR1 SGHRS, CDR2 YFSETQ. CDR3 length equals 13 residues. V dropped 5 bases and J dropped 6; count of bases not matched to a gene: 7. Broader study findings: After vaccination, reports described spike-specific CD8+ and CD4+ T cell responses as showing substantial breadth. Vaccine and placebo groups showed comparable non-spike TCR breadth.

As for treatment: roughly 18 received Ad26.COV2.S at low or high dose, single or two shots; 5 received placebo; per-sample allocation not given. On day 63 after the first injection, vaccine and placebo recipients gave samples. This receptor was taken from a person aged 18-65 years who received the Ad26.COV2.S COVID-19 vaccine or a placebo. The sequences come from peripheral blood, collected in a trial of Ad26.COV2.S vaccine versus placebo. The chain uses TRBV5-1 and TRBJ2-7; 8 bases map to TRBD1. Here the CDR3 DNA reads TGCGCCAGCAGTTCACGACAGGGGACCGAGCAGTACTTC. Translation: CASSSRQGTEQYF.